These T cell receptor beta chains were read from a single sample in a study of T cell repertoires in aging, cancer and after chemotherapy. Each CDR3 protein is one row after TCRdb ran MiXCR on the multiplex PCR reads. Here the sample spans under 12,000 distinct CDR3 sequences, roughly 45% being singletons. Sequencing was done on a sample of blood. The receptors originated from a human donor in good health. Each CDR3 is given with its conserved first and last residue. Each record gives: J gene, D gene, V gene, clone size, CDR3 length, CDR3 DNA, CDR3 protein. The D gene is left open where the match is weak. Clone size is stated in some rows and not others, as once, few, many or a class when expanded.

TRBJ2-1 | TRBD2 | TRBV7-2 | few | 16 | TGTGCCAGCAGCTTGGAGGTGGGAGGGCCGGCCAATGAGCAGTTCTTC | CASSLEVGGPANEQFF
TRBJ1-2 | . | TRBV5-6 | . | 16 | TGTGCCAGCAGCTTGACTGGGGCGGGTAAAGAGAGTGGCTACACCTTC | CASSLTGAGKESGYTF
TRBJ2-7 | TRBD1 | TRBV27 | . | 15 | TGTGCCAGCAGCCTTGGGACAGCAAACACCTACGAGCAGTACTTC | CASSLGTANTYEQYF
TRBJ1-2 | . | TRBV9 | once | 14 | TGTGCCAGCAGCTTAAGGTGGGGAAAGGACCGCTACACCTTC | CASSLRWGKDRYTF
TRBJ2-5 | . | TRBV6-1 | few | 12 | TGTGCCACGAGGGGGGTAGGGGAGACCCAGTACTTC | CATRGVGETQYF
TRBJ2-2 | . | TRBV19 | . | 14 | TGTGCCAGTACCCCGGGGCTAAACACCGGGGAGCTGTTTTTT | CASTPGLNTGELFF
TRBJ2-7 | TRBD1 | TRBV6-2/TRBV6-3 | few | 15 | TGTGCCAGCAGTTACTCGACAGGGACCCCCTACGAGCAGTACTTC | CASSYSTGTPYEQYF
TRBJ2-5 | . | TRBV10-2 | . | 13 | TGCGCCAGCAACGACCACTTACAAGAGACCCAGTACTTC | CASNDHLQETQYF
TRBJ1-3 | . | TRBV28 | few | 14 | TGTGCCAGTTGGGGGACGGACGCTGGAAACACCATATATTTT | CASWGTDAGNTIYF
TRBJ2-2 | TRBD2 | TRBV6-1 | . | 14 | TGTGCCAGCAGCCCCGGGGGGTTGGACGGGGAGCTGTTTTTT | CASSPGGLDGELFF
TRBJ2-5 | . | TRBV4-2 | once | 14 | TGTGCCAGCAGCCTGACAAGCCCCGGGGAGACCCAGTACTTC | CASSLTSPGETQYF
TRBJ2-7 | . | TRBV7-2 | . | 13 | TGTGCCAGCAGCCCCGGTGCCAGGGACGAGCAGTACTTC | CASSPGARDEQYF
TRBJ1-3 | . | TRBV11-2 | . | 16 | TGTGCCAGCAGCTTAGCCGGGGTCAGCTCTGGAAACACCATATATTTT | CASSLAGVSSGNTIYF
TRBJ2-7 | TRBD1 | TRBV11-2 | few | 13 | TGTGCCAGCAGCTCAGACAGGGAATACGAGCAGTACTTC | CASSSDREYEQYF
TRBJ2-7 | TRBD2 | TRBV20-1 | . | 13 | TGCAGTCAACTAGCGGGAGCGACCTACGAGCAGTACTTC | CSQLAGATYEQYF
TRBJ1-2 | TRBD1 | TRBV6-5 | few | 15 | TGTGCCAGCAGTTCACCGGGACAGGGAGGGTATGGCTACACCTTC | CASSSPGQGGYGYTF
TRBJ2-1 | . | TRBV6-5 | . | 13 | TGTGCCAGCAGTTACTCAAGAGTAACTGAGCAGTTCTTC | CASSYSRVTEQFF
TRBJ1-2 | . | TRBV6-5 | few | 13 | TGTGCCAGCAGTTACTCGAAGGAGGCAGGCTACACCTTC | CASSYSKEAGYTF
TRBJ1-1 | . | TRBV5-6 | once | 14 | TGTGCCAGCAGCTTGGGGGGGGTAGGGACTGAAGCTTTCTTT | CASSLGGVGTEAFF
TRBJ1-5 | . | TRBV27 | few | 14 | TGTGCCAGCAGCCTATTGGATGGCAATCAGCCCCAGCATTTT | CASSLLDGNQPQHF
TRBJ1-1 | TRBD1 | TRBV18 | . | 15 | TGTGCCAGCAGCGGACAGGGGGCCATGAACACTGAAGCTTTCTTT | CASSGQGAMNTEAFF
TRBJ2-7 | . | TRBV15 | . | 16 | TGTGCCACCAGCAGTCATACGGGACCCAACTCCTACGAGCAGTACTTC | CATSSHTGPNSYEQYF
TRBJ1-1 | . | TRBV30 | . | 11 | TGTGCCAGCTCACCGGGCAGGGAAGCTTTCTTT | CASSPGREAFF
TRBJ1-1 | . | TRBV6-1 | . | 15 | TGTGCCACCCGGTTCCGGGGTCAGCTGAACACTGAAGCTTTCTTT | CATRFRGQLNTEAFF
TRBJ2-3 | TRBD2 | TRBV4-2 | hyperexpanded | 17 | TGTGCCAGCAGCCAAGATTCACTAGCGGGAAGCACAGATACGCAGTATTTT | CASSQDSLAGSTDTQYF
TRBJ1-1 | . | TRBV5-4 | . | 14 | TGTGCCAGCACACTACAGGGAGGGGGCACTGAAGCTTTCTTT | CASTLQGGGTEAFF
TRBJ2-3 | TRBD1 | TRBV29-1 | few | 13 | TGCAGCGGAGGACAGGGATCCCCTAATACGCAGTATTTT | CSGGQGSPNTQYF
TRBJ2-2 | . | TRBV29-1 | . | 13 | TGCAGCGTCAGGACAGTAAACACCGGGGAGCTGTTTTTT | CSVRTVNTGELFF